The 8 T cell receptor beta chains listed next were all sequenced from one sample in a study of blood T cell repertoires in COVID-19. Only in-frame clones appear in the TCRdb table, and some are missing; sequencing was by immunoSEQ multiplex PCR. The repertoire holds some 180,000 clones, with around 79% as singletons. The sequencing sample was made of peripheral blood. The receptor source for this set is a woman in her thirties or forties with COVID-19, enrolled during active disease.

The gene calls are TRBV6-2 or TRBV6-3 and TRBJ1-1; TRBD1 might be the D (5 bases). Germline-derived CDR1 and CDR2 are MNHEY and SVGEGT. This CDR3 has 15 residues. V lost 6 bases, J lost 1 base, and 15 bases lay in between. CDR3 nucleotides: TGTGCCAGCAGCGTCCAGGGTTTGAGGAACACTGAAGCTTTCTTT. Its protein is CASSVQGLRNTEAFF.

The rearrangement links TRBV10-3 to TRBJ1-5, with a possible D match to TRBD1 (6 bases). Germline lookup yields CDR1 ENHRY and CDR2 SYGVKD. V was cut by 3 bases and J by 6 bases, with 12 bases left in between. CDR3 length equals 14 residues. CDR3 amino acids: CAISEQSGVQPQHF. The CDR3 DNA is TGTGCCATCAGTGAACAATCAGGGGTTCAGCCCCAGCATTTT.

The chain uses TRBV14 and TRBJ2-3; the D is unclear. Germline lookup yields CDR1 SGHDN and CDR2 FVKESK. The CDR3 sequence is 16 residues long. V was pared by 4 bases and J by 2 bases, with 16 bases between. CDR3 nucleotides: TGTGCCAGCAGCCGAAACGCGGCGGAATTCACAGATACGCAGTATTTT. Its translation: CASSRNAAEFTDTQYF.

This chain connects TRBV5-8 to TRBJ2-3; D perhaps matches TRBD1 (5 bases). V gave up 0 bases and J gave up 3 bases, with 5 bases separating them. The CDR3 covers 13 residues. CDR1 and CDR2 from the germline V gene are SGHTS and YDEGEE. CDR3 amino acids: CASSLEGTDTQYF. Written as DNA, the CDR3 is TGTGCCAGCAGCTTGGAGGGGACAGATACGCAGTATTTT.

The V gene is TRBV4-1, the J gene TRBJ1-2; 8 nucleotides agree with TRBD1. Germline-derived CDR1 and CDR2 are MGHRA and YSYEKL. V lost 7 bases, J lost 4 bases, and 11 bases stayed unmatched. CDR3 length: 15 amino acids. CDR3 sequence reads: CASTPGQVASYGYTF. CDR3 bases: TGCGCCAGCACCCCGGGACAGGTTGCTTCCTATGGCTACACCTTC.

The chain has TRBV7-9 and TRBJ2-5; D gene ambiguous. In germline, CDR1 is SEHNR, CDR2 FQNEAQ (reference sequence). CDR3 length equals 11 residues. Trimming shortened V by 1 base and J by 7 bases, and 4 bases separated the two germline ends. The CDR3 spells CASSLDTTQYF. CDR3 DNA sequence: TGTGCCAGCAGCTTAGACACGACCCAGTACTTC. The full variable domain, completed using reference TRBV7-9 and TRBJ2-5, is DTGVSQNPRHKITKRGQNVTFRCDPISEHNRLYWYRQTLGQGPEFLTYFQNEAQLEKSRLLSDRFSAERPKGSFSTLEIQRTEQGDSAMYLCASSLDTTQYFGPGTRLLVL.

J is TRBJ2-1 and V is TRBV2, with D possibly TRBD2 on 5 matching bases. The CDR3 runs to 14 residues. Germline CDR1 is SNHLY and CDR2 is FYNNEI. V shed 6 bases and J shed 7 bases, with 16 bases lying between them. CDR3: CASRLAPGVNEQFF. The DNA of the CDR3 is TGTGCCAGCAGGCTGGCCCCCGGGGTGAATGAGCAGTTCTTC.

The V call is TRBV25-1, the J call TRBJ2-7; 10 nucleotides agree with TRBD2. Unmatched junction bases numbered 13, after V lost 1 base and J lost 4 bases. The length of the CDR3 is 18 residues. CDR1 MGHDK and CDR2 SYGVNS come from the germline V gene. CDR3 in amino acids: CASSELRFSGGTFYEQYF. The DNA of the CDR3 is TGTGCCAGCAGTGAATTAAGATTTAGCGGGGGGACGTTTTACGAGCAGTACTTC.